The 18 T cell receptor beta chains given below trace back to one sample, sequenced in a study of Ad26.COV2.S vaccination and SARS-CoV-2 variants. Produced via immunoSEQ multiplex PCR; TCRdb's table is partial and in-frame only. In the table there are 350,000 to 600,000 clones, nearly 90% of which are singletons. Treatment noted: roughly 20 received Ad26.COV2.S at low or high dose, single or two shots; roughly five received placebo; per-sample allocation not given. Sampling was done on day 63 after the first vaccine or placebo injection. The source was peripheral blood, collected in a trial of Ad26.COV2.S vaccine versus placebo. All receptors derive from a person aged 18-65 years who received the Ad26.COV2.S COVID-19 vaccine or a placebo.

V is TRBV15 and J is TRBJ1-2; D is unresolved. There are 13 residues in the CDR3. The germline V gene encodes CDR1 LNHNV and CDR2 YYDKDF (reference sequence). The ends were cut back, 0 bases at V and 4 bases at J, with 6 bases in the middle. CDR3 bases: TGTGCCACCAGCAGAGATAAACCCTATGGCTACACCTTC. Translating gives CATSRDKPYGYTF.

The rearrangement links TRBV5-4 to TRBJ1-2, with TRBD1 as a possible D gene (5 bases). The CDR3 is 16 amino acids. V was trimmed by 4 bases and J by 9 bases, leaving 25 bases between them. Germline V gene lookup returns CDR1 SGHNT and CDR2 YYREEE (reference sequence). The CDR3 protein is CASSPPQGTAFSRYTF. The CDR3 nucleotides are TGTGCCAGCAGCCCCCCCCAGGGCACAGCATTTAGTCGCTACACCTTC.

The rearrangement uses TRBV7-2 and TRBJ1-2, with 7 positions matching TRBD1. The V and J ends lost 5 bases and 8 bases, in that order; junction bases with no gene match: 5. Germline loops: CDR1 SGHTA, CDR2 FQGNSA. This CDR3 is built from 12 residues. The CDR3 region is CASSRQGFGYTF. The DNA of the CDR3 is TGTGCCAGCAGCCGACAGGGTTTCGGCTACACCTTC.

CDR3 bases: TGTGCCAGCAGTTTATCTTATCCCGGAAGTGAGCAGTTCTTC. The encoded protein is CASSLSYPGSEQFF. This rearrangement joins TRBV27 to TRBJ2-1, with D uncertain. The CDR3 is made up of 14 amino acids. Germline values: CDR1 MNHEY, CDR2 SMNVEV (reference sequence). V dropped 0 bases and J dropped 9 bases, with 12 bases sitting between them.

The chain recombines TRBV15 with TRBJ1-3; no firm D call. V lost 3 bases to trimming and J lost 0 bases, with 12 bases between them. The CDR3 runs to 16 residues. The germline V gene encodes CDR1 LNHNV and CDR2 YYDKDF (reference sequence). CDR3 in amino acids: CATSSEDQSSGNTIYF. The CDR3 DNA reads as TGTGCCACCAGCAGCGAGGATCAGAGCTCTGGAAACACCATATATTTT. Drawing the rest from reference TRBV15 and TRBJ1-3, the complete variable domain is DAMVIQNPRYQVTQFGKPVTLSCSQTLNHNVMYWYQQKSSQAPKLLFHYYDKDFNNEADTPDNFQSRRPNTSFCFLDIRSPGLGDTAMYLCATSSEDQSSGNTIYFGEGSWLTVV.

The CDR3 region has the DNA TGCAGTGCTAGTGGGCTGAGCGGGAGGGCCGGAGAGACCCAGTACTTC. Translated, it gives CSASGLSGRAGETQYF. The rearrangement uses TRBV20-1 and TRBJ2-5, with 10 nucleotides matching TRBD2. Germline loops: CDR1 DFQATT, CDR2 SNEGSKA (reference sequence). The trim removed 3 bases at V and 4 bases at J, leaving 11 bases unmatched. The CDR3 has 16 residues.

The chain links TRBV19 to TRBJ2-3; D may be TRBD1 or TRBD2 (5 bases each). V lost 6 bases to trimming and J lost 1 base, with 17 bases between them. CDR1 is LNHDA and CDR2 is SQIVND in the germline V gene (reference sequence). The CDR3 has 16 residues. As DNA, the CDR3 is TGTGCCAGTAGAACACACCGGGACGGGGGCACAGATACGCAGTATTTT. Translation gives CASRTHRDGGTDTQYF.

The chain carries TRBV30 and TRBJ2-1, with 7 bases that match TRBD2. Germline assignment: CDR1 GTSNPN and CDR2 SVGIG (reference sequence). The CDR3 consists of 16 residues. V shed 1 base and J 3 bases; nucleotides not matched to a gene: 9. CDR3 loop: CAWSGGRREYYNEQFF. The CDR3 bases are TGTGCCTGGAGTGGGGGTCGGCGGGAGTACTACAATGAGCAGTTCTTC.

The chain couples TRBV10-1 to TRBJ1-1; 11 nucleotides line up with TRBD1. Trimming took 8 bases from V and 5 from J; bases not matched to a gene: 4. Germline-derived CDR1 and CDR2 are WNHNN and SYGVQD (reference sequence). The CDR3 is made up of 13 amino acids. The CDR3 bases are TGCGCCAGCCGGGGACAGGGGGGAACTGAAGCTTTCTTT. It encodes CASRGQGGTEAFF.

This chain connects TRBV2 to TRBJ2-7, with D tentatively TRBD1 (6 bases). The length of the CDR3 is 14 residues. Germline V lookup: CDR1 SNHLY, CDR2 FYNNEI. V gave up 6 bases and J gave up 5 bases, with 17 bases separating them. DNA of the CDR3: TGTGCCAGCAGGGGGGTGACAGGATTCGACGAGCAGTACTTC. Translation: CASRGVTGFDEQYF. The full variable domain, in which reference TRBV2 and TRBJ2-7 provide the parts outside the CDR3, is EPEVTQTPSHQVTQMGQEVILRCVPISNHLYFYWYRQILGQKVEFLVSFYNNEISEKSEIFDDQFSVERPDGSNFTLKIRSTKLEDSAMYFCASRGVTGFDEQYFGPGTRLTVT.

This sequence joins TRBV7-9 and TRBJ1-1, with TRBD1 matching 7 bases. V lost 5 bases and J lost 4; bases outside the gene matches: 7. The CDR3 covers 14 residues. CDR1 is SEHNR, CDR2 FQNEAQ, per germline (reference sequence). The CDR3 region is CASSTRQGPTEAFF. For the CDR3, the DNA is TGTGCCAGCAGCACGAGACAGGGTCCCACTGAAGCTTTCTTT.

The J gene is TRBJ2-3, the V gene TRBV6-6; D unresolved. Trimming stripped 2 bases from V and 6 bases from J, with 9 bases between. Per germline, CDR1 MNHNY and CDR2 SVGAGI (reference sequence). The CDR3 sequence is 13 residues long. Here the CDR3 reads CASSYGVGDTQYF. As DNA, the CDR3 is TGTGCCAGCAGTTACGGGGTAGGGGATACGCAGTATTTT.

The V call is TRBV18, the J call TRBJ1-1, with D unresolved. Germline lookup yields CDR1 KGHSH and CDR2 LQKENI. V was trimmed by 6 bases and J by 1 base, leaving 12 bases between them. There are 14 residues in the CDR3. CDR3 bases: TGTGCCAGCTCCCCCGCTAGTCGGAACACTGAAGCTTTCTTT. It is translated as CASSPASRNTEAFF. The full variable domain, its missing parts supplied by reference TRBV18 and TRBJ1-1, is NAGVMQNPRHLVRRRGQEARLRCSPMKGHSHVYWYRQLPEEGLKFMVYLQKENIIDESGMPKERFSAEFPKEGPSILRIQQVVRGDSAAYFCASSPASRNTEAFFGQGTRLTVV.

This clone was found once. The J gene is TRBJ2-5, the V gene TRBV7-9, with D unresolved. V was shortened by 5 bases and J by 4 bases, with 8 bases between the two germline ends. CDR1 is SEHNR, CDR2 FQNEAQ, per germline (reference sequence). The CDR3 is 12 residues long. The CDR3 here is CASSLGRETQYF. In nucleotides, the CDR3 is TGTGCCAGCAGCCTAGGACGAGAGACCCAGTACTTC. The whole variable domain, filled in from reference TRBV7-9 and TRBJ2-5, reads DTGVSQNPRHKITKRGQNVTFRCDPISEHNRLYWYRQTLGQGPEFLTYFQNEAQLEKSRLLSDRFSAERPKGSFSTLEIQRTEQGDSAMYLCASSLGRETQYFGPGTRLLVL.

The CDR3 DNA follows: TGTGCCAGCCACCGAGGATGGGGAGGGCGTGAAAAACTGTTTTTT. It yields the protein CASHRGWGGREKLFF. This chain connects TRBV2 to TRBJ1-4; D not resolved. Germline CDR1 is SNHLY and CDR2 is FYNNEI. Trimming took 8 bases from V and 7 from J, leaving 20 bases between them. The length of the CDR3 is 15 residues.

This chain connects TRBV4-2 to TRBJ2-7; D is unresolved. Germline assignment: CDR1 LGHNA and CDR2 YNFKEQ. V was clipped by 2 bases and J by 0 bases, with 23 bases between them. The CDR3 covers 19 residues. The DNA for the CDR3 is TGTGCCAGCAGCCAAATACCTAAACCGCCCTTCGAGAGCTCCTACGAGCAGTACTTC. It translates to CASSQIPKPPFESSYEQYF.

In DNA, the CDR3 is TGTGCCAGCAGGCAGTGGGACACCATCAGCCAAGAGACCCAGTACTTC. Its translation is CASRQWDTISQETQYF. The chain combines TRBV3-1 (or the pseudogene TRBV3-2) with TRBJ2-5; weak D call: TRBD1 (6 bases). Trimming took off 6 bases at V and 1 base at J, with 18 bases between the two ends. Germline loops: CDR1 LGHDT, CDR2 YNNKEL (reference sequence). The CDR3 extends over 16 amino acids.

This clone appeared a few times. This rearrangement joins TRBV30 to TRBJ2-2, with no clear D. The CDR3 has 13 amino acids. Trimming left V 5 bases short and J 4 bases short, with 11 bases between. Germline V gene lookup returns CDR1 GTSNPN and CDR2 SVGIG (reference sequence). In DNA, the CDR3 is TGTGCCTGGGGGAAGGGAAGCACCGGGGAGCTGTTTTTT. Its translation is CAWGKGSTGELFF.